A selection of T cell receptor beta chains follows, all from one sample in a study of tumor-infiltrating lymphocytes in oesophageal squamous cell carcinoma. MiXCR, applied by TCRdb to the PCR reads, yields one record per CDR3 protein. This table holds around 22,000 distinct CDR3 sequences, about a third found once. The sample was esophageal tumor tissue. The receptor source for this set is a female donor with esophageal squamous cell carcinoma. Both conserved end residues are part of each CDR3. A D gene is named only where the DNA matches it firmly. For some rows the clone size is stated as once, few or many, or as a class when expanded; others skip it.

d_call: .; clone_size: .; v_call: TRBV9; j_call: TRBJ1-5; cdr3_nt: TGTGCCAGCAGCGTAGTTGCAGGGGCTTGGAGCAATCAGCCCCAGCATTTT; cdr3_aa: CASSVVAGAWSNQPQHF
d_call: TRBD2; clone_size: once; v_call: TRBV28; j_call: TRBJ2-1; cdr3_nt: TGTGCCAGCAGTTTATCTTGGACTAGCGGGAGGTTCTCCTACAATGAGCAGTTCTTC; cdr3_aa: CASSLSWTSGRFSYNEQFF
d_call: TRBD1; clone_size: many; v_call: TRBV14; j_call: TRBJ2-1; cdr3_nt: TGTGCCAGCAGCCAGGGTGGAGGACAGGGGGCAGCCAATGAGCAGTTCTTC; cdr3_aa: CASSQGGGQGAANEQFF
d_call: .; clone_size: .; v_call: TRBV7-6; j_call: TRBJ2-7; cdr3_nt: TGTGCCAGCAGCTTTGGGGGGATCTCCTACGAGCAGTACTTC; cdr3_aa: CASSFGGISYEQYF
d_call: .; clone_size: many; v_call: TRBV19; j_call: TRBJ1-4; cdr3_nt: TGTGCCAGTAGTAGGGCTGGTGAAAATGAAAAACTGTTTTTT; cdr3_aa: CASSRAGENEKLFF
d_call: .; clone_size: .; v_call: TRBV30; j_call: TRBJ1-1; cdr3_nt: TGTGCCTGGAGTGGTGTGGGTGGCACTGAAGCTTTCTTT; cdr3_aa: CAWSGVGGTEAFF
d_call: .; clone_size: few; v_call: TRBV19; j_call: TRBJ2-2; cdr3_nt: TGTGCCAGTACCTCCCCCCGGTACAGGGTAGGGGAGCTGTTTTTT; cdr3_aa: CASTSPRYRVGELFF
d_call: .; clone_size: many; v_call: TRBV5-5; j_call: TRBJ2-1; cdr3_nt: TGTGCCAGCAGCTTTGTAGCAGGCTCCTACAATGAGCAGTTCTTC; cdr3_aa: CASSFVAGSYNEQFF
d_call: .; clone_size: few; v_call: TRBV23-1; j_call: TRBJ2-7; cdr3_nt: TGCGCCAGCAGTCAAAATACTAGCCGAAGCCGGGGGGAGCAGTACTTC; cdr3_aa: CASSQNTSRSRGEQYF
d_call: TRBD2; clone_size: .; v_call: TRBV2; j_call: TRBJ2-6; cdr3_nt: TGTGCCAGCAGAGGGACTAGCGGGAGGGCCGCTGGGGCCAACGTCCTGACTTTC; cdr3_aa: CASRGTSGRAAGANVLTF
d_call: .; clone_size: few; v_call: TRBV14; j_call: TRBJ2-5; cdr3_nt: TGTGCCAGCAGCCAATACAGTCCGTACCAAGAGACCCAGTACTTC; cdr3_aa: CASSQYSPYQETQYF
d_call: .; clone_size: many; v_call: TRBV27; j_call: TRBJ1-6; cdr3_nt: TGTGCCAGCAGTTTAAATTTGGACCGCACCTATAATTCACCCCTCCACTTT; cdr3_aa: CASSLNLDRTYNSPLHF
d_call: TRBD2; clone_size: .; v_call: TRBV7-3; j_call: TRBJ2-5; cdr3_nt: TGTGCCAGCAGCAGAGCCGGGACTAGCGAAGAGACCCAGTACTTC; cdr3_aa: CASSRAGTSEETQYF
d_call: .; clone_size: .; v_call: TRBV6-1; j_call: TRBJ1-1; cdr3_nt: TGTGCCAGCAGCCTCGGACATTCCACTGAAGCTTTCTTT; cdr3_aa: CASSLGHSTEAFF
d_call: .; clone_size: .; v_call: TRBV5-1; j_call: TRBJ2-1; cdr3_nt: TGCGCCAGCAGTCGGGCGGCCACCCGGGGCAATGAGCAGTTCTTC; cdr3_aa: CASSRAATRGNEQFF
d_call: .; clone_size: medium-sized; v_call: TRBV7-9; j_call: TRBJ2-1; cdr3_nt: TGTGCCAGCAGTAACAGTATGAGCTCCTACAATGAGCAGTTCTTC; cdr3_aa: CASSNSMSSYNEQFF
d_call: TRBD2; clone_size: many; v_call: TRBV5-6; j_call: TRBJ2-7; cdr3_nt: TGTGCCAGCAGCTTGAGGGCTAGCGGGAGGGCCGGTTACGAGCAGTACTTC; cdr3_aa: CASSLRASGRAGYEQYF
d_call: TRBD2; clone_size: medium-sized; v_call: TRBV7-2; j_call: TRBJ2-7; cdr3_nt: TGTGCCAGCAGCTTCAGGACTAGCGGGGGCTACGAGCAGTACTTC; cdr3_aa: CASSFRTSGGYEQYF
d_call: .; clone_size: many; v_call: TRBV2; j_call: TRBJ2-5; cdr3_nt: TGTGCCAGCAGTGTCGGTGTCGAAGAGACCCAGTACTTC; cdr3_aa: CASSVGVEETQYF
d_call: TRBD2; clone_size: many; v_call: TRBV27; j_call: TRBJ2-7; cdr3_nt: TGTGCCAGCAGTTTTGGGAGGGAAGGCGAGCAGTACTTC; cdr3_aa: CASSFGREGEQYF
d_call: TRBD2; clone_size: medium-sized; v_call: TRBV7-9; j_call: TRBJ2-7; cdr3_nt: TGTGCCAGCAGCTTAAAAAGCGGGAGCGAGCAGTACTTC; cdr3_aa: CASSLKSGSEQYF
d_call: .; clone_size: many; v_call: TRBV27; j_call: TRBJ1-6; cdr3_nt: TGTGCCAGCAGTTTATCCCCCGGGACTGGTTCACCCCTCCACTTT; cdr3_aa: CASSLSPGTGSPLHF
d_call: .; clone_size: many; v_call: TRBV20-1; j_call: TRBJ1-5; cdr3_nt: TGCAGTGCTACCAGATCCCGCAATCAGCCCCAGCATTTT; cdr3_aa: CSATRSRNQPQHF
d_call: TRBD2; clone_size: few; v_call: TRBV7-8; j_call: TRBJ2-7; cdr3_nt: TGTGCCAGCGGAACCCCTCGTACTAGCGGGGGGTACGAGCAGTACTTC; cdr3_aa: CASGTPRTSGGYEQYF
d_call: TRBD1; clone_size: many; v_call: TRBV10-2; j_call: TRBJ2-7; cdr3_nt: TGCGCCAGCAGTGATTTCGGGACAGGGCTCGGCGAGCAGTACTTC; cdr3_aa: CASSDFGTGLGEQYF